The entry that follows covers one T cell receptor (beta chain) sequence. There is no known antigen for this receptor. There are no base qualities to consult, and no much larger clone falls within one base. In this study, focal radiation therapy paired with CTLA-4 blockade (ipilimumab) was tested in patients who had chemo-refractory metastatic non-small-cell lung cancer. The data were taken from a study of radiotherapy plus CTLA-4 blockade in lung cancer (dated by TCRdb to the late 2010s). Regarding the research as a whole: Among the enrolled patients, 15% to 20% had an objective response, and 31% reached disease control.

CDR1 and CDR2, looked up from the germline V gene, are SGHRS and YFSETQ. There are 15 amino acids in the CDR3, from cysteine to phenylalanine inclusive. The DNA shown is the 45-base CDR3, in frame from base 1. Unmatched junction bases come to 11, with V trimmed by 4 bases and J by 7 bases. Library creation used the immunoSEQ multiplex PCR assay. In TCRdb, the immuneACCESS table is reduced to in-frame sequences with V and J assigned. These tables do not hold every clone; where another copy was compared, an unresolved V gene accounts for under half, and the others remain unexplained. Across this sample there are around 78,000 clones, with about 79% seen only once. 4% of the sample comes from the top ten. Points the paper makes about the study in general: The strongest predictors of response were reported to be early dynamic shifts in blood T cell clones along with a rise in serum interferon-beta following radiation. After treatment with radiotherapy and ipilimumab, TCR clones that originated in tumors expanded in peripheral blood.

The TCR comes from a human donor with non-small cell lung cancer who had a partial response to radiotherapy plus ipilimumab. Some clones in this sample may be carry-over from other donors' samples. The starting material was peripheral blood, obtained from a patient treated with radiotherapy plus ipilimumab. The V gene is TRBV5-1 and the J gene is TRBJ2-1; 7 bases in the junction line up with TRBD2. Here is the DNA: TGCGCCAGCAGCCTCATAGGCGGGAGTAAAAATGAGCAGTTCTTC. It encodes CASSLIGGSKNEQFF.